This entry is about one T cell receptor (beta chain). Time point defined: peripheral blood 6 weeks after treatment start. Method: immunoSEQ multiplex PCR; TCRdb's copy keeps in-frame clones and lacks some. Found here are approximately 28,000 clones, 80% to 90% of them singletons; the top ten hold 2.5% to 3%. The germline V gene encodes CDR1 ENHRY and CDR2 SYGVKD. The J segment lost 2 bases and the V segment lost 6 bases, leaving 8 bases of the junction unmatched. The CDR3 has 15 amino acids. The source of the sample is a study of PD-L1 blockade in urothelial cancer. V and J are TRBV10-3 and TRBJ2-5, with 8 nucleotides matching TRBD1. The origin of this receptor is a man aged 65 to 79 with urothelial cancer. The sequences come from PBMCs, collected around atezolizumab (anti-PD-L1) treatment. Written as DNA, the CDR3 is TGTGCCATCAGGGCAGACAGGGGCGGACAAGAGACCCAGTACTTC. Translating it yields CAIRADRGGQETQYF.